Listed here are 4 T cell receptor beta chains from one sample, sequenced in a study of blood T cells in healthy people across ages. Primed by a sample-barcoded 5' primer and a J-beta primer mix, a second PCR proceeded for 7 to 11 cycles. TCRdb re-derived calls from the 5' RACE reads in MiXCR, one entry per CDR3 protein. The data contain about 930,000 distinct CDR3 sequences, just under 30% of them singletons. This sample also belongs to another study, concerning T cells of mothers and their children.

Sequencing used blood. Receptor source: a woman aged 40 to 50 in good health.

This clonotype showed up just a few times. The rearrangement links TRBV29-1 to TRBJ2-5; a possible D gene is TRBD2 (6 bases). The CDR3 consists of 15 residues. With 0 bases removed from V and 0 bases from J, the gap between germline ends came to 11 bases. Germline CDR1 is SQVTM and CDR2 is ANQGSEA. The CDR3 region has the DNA TGCAGCGTTGAAGAACCAGGGACTTACCAAGAGACCCAGTACTTC. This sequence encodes CSVEEPGTYQETQYF. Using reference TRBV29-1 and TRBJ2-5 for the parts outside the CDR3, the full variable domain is SAVISQKPSRDICQRGTSLTIQCQVDSQVTMMFWYRQQPGQSLTLIATANQGSEATYESGFVIDKFPISRPNLTFSTLTVSNMSPEDSSIYLCSVEEPGTYQETQYFGPGTRLLVL.

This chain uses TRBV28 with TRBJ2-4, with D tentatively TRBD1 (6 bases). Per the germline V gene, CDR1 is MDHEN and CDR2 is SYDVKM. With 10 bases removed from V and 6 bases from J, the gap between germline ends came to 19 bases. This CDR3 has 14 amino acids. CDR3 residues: CAINTQGRGNIQYF. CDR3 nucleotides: TGTGCCATCAACACACAGGGTCGAGGAAACATTCAGTACTTC.

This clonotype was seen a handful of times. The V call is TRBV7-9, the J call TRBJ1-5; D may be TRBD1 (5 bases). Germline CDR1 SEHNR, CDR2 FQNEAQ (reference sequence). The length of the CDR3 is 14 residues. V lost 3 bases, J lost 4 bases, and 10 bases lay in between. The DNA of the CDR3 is TGTGCCAGCAGCTTCGGGGGGTTGAATCAGCCCCAGCATTTT. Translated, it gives CASSFGGLNQPQHF. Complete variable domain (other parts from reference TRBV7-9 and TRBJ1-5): DTGVSQNPRHKITKRGQNVTFRCDPISEHNRLYWYRQTLGQGPEFLTYFQNEAQLEKSRLLSDRFSAERPKGSFSTLEIQRTEQGDSAMYLCASSFGGLNQPQHFGDGTRLSIL.

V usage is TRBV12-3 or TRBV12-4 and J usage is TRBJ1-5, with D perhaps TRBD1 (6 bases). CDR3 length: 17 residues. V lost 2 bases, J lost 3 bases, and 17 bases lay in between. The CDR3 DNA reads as TGTGCCAGCAGTTTACAGTCCCCCGGGACACTCAATCAGCCCCAGCATTTT. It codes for CASSLQSPGTLNQPQHF.